The 3 T cell receptor beta chains below were found in one sample sequenced in a study of shared clonotypes between healthy human individuals. The table came from immunoSEQ multiplex PCR; TCRdb's copy has only in-frame clones and leaves some out. The sample holds about 2.2 million clones, 93% seen once. CD45RO negativity and positive selection for CCR7 defined naive CD8 cells, a population that excluded terminally differentiated effector memory CD45RA+ cells. The sequenced sample consisted of naive CD8+ T cells from PBMCs. Receptors originate from a man in his late teens or twenties in good health. Some clones in this sample may be carry-over from other donors' samples.

The J gene is TRBJ2-7, the V gene TRBV27, with TRBD2 matching over 10 bases. The ends lost 6 bases at V and 6 bases at J; junction bases unmatched: 17. The germline V gene encodes CDR1 MNHEY and CDR2 SMNVEV (reference sequence). The CDR3 runs to 17 residues. CDR3 in DNA: TGTGCCAGCAGCCTTGGGGTACCTAGCGGGAGAGTAAGCGAGCAGTACTTC. Translation gives CASSLGVPSGRVSEQYF.

A remark on this clone: The same CDR3 can be traced to other DNA sequences in this sample. This rearrangement joins TRBV27 to TRBJ2-1; D unclear. The CDR3 totals 14 residues. V shed 1 base and J shed 0 bases, with 4 bases lying between them. The germline CDR1 and CDR2 sequences are MNHEY and SMNVEV (reference sequence). The CDR3 spells CASSLLVSYNEQFF. CDR3 DNA: TGTGCCAGCAGTTTATTAGTCTCCTACAATGAGCAGTTCTTC.

The J gene is TRBJ2-1, the V gene TRBV7-9, with D uncertain. This CDR3 is built from 12 residues. Germline V lookup: CDR1 SEHNR, CDR2 FQNEAQ (reference sequence). V gave up 5 bases and J gave up 9 bases, with 11 bases separating them. CDR3 DNA: TGTGCCAGCAGCCTCCTCGGTCCTGAGCAGTTCTTC. Encoded protein: CASSLLGPEQFF.